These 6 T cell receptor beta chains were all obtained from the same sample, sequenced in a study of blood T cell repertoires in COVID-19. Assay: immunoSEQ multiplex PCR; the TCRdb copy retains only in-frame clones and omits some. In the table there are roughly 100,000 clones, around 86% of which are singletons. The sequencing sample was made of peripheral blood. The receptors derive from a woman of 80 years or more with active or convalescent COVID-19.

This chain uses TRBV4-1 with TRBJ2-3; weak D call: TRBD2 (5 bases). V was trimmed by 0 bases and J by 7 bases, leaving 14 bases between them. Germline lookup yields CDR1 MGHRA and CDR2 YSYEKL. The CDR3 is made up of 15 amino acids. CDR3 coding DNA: TGCGCCAGCAGCCAAGAGAGGGCAGGTCATCATACGCAGTATTTT. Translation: CASSQERAGHHTQYF.

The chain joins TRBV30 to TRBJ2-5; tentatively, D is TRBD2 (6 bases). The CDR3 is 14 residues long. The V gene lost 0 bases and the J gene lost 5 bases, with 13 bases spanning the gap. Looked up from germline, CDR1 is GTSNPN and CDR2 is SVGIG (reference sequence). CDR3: CAWSVGLAKETQYF. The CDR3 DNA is TGTGCCTGGAGTGTAGGGCTAGCGAAGGAGACCCAGTACTTC.

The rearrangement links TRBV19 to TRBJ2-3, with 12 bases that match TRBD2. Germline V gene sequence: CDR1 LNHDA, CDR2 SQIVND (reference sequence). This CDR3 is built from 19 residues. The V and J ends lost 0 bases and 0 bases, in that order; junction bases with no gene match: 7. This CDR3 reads CASSIDLLAGGISTDTQYF. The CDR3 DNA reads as TGTGCCAGTAGTATAGATCTACTAGCGGGAGGTATTAGCACAGATACGCAGTATTTT.

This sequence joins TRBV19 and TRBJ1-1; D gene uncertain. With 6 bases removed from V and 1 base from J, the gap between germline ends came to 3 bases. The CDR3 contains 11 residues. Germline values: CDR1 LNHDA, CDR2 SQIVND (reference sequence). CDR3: CASRANTEAFF. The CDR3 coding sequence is TGTGCCAGTAGGGCGAACACTGAAGCTTTCTTT.

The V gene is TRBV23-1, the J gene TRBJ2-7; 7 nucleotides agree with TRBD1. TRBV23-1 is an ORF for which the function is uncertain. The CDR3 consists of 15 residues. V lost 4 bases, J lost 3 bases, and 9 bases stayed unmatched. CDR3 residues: CASSPDRVIVYEQYF. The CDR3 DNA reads TGCGCCAGCAGTCCCGACAGGGTGATCGTCTACGAGCAGTACTTC.

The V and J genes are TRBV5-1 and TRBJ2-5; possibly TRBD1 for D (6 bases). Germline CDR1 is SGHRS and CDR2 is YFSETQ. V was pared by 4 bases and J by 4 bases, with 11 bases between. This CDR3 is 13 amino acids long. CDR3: CASSAPTGETQYF. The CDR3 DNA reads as TGCGCCAGCAGCGCCCCGACAGGAGAGACCCAGTACTTC. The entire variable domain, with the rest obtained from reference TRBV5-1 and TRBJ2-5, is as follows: KAGVTQTPRYLIKTRGQQVTLSCSPISGHRSVSWYQQTPGQGLQFLFEYFSETQRNKGNFPGRFSGRQFSNSRSEMNVSTLELGDSALYLCASSAPTGETQYFGPGTRLLVL.